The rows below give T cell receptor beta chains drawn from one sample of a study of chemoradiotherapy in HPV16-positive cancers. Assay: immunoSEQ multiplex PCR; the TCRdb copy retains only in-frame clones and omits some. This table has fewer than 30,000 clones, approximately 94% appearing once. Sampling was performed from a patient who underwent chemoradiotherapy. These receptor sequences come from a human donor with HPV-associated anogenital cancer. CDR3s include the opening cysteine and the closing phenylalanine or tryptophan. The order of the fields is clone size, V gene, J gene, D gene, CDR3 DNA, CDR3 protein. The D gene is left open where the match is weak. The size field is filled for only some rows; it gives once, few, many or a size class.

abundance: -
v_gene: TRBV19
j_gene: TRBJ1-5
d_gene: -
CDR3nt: TGTGCCAGTAGTTCAGAGGCTAATCAGCCCCAGCATTTT
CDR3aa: CASSSEANQPQHF

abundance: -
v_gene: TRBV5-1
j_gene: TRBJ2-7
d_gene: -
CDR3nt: TGCGCCAGCAGCCCCCAAGGGCACTACGAGCAGTACTTC
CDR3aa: CASSPQGHYEQYF

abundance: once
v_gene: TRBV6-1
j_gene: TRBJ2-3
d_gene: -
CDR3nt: TGTGCCAGCAGTGAAGCGTTAGGGATCACAGATACGCAGTATTTT
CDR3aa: CASSEALGITDTQYF

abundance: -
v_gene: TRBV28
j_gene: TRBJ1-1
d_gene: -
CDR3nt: TGTGCCAGCGAGGGGAACACTGAAGCTTTCTTT
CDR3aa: CASEGNTEAFF

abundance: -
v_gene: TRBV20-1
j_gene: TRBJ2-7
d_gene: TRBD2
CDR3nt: TGCAGTGGGGAGGGACGCCACGAGCAGTACTTC
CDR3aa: CSGEGRHEQYF

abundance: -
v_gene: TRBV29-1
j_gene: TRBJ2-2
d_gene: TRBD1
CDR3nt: TGCAGCGTTGCACAGACAGGGGTGGGACGGGAGCTGTTTTTT
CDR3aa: CSVAQTGVGRELFF

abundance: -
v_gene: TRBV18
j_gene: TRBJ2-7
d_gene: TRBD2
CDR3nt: TGTGCCAGCTCACCGGGACTATTATCGCACGAGCAGTACTTC
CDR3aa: CASSPGLLSHEQYF

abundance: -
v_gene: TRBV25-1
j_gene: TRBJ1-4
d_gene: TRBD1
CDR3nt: TGTGCCAGCAGTGCTTTCAGGGGGCCTGAGGAAAAACTGTTTTTT
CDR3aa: CASSAFRGPEEKLFF

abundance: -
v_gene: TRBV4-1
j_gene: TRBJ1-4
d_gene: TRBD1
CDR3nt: TGCGCCAGCAGCCAAGTCGGACAGGGGTCACCTTCAACTAATGAAAAACTGTTTTTT
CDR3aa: CASSQVGQGSPSTNEKLFF

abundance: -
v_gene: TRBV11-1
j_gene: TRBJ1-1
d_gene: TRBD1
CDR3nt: TGTGCCAGCAGTCGACAGGGTGTCGTGGCTGAAGCTTTCTTT
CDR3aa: CASSRQGVVAEAFF

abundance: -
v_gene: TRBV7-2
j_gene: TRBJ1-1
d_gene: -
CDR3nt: TGTGCCAGCAGCTCCCCGTCGCGAGCTTTCTTT
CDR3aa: CASSSPSRAFF

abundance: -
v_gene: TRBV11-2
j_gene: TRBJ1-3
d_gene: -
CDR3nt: TGTGCCAGCAGCTTAGCGGGGAGTGGAAACACCATATATTTT
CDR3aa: CASSLAGSGNTIYF

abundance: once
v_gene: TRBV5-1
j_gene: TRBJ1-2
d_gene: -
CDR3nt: TGCGCCAGCAGCTATGAGGGGGACTATGGCTACACCTTC
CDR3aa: CASSYEGDYGYTF

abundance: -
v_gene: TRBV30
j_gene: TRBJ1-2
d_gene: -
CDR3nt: TGTGCCCGGTCTGGGCTAGATGGCTACACCTTC
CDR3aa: CARSGLDGYTF

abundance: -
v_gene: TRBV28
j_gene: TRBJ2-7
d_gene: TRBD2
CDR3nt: TGTGCCACCCTACACGGCGGGAGGGCCGGGGAGCAGTACTTC
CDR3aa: CATLHGGRAGEQYF

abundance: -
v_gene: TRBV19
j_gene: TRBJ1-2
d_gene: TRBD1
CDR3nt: TGTGCCAGTAGTATGCTCGACAGGGCCGGTGGCTACACCTTC
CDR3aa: CASSMLDRAGGYTF

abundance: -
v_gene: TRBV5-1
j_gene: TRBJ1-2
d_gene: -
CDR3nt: TGCGCCAGCAGCTTGGAACCGGCCGAGAACTATGGCTACACCTTC
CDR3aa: CASSLEPAENYGYTF